The 17 T cell receptor beta chains reported below all come from one sample, sequenced in a study of blood T cell repertoires in COVID-19. Some clones are missing from TCRdb's copy, which holds only in-frame ones; the method was immunoSEQ multiplex PCR. The sample lists approximately 290,000 clones; over 75% were seen once. Sequencing was performed on PBMCs or T cells enriched from blood (not recorded which). These receptors were collected from a woman aged 25 to 39 who had recovered from COVID-19.

The V gene is TRBV4-3, the J gene TRBJ2-1, with D possibly TRBD2 on 5 matching bases. The germline V gene has CDR1 LGHNA and CDR2 YSLEER. This CDR3 contains 13 residues. Trimming removed 0 bases at V and 9 bases at J, with 9 bases between. The CDR3 DNA sequence: TGCGCCAGCAGCCAAGACAGCGGAGGTGAGCAGTTCTTC. Translating it yields CASSQDSGGEQFF.

V gene TRBV24-1 combines with J gene TRBJ1-1; D unresolved. CDR3 size: 14 residues. Germline CDR1 and CDR2: KGHDR and SFDVKD. V dropped 3 bases and J dropped 5 bases, with 12 bases sitting between them. CDR3 sequence: CATSDPTSGTEAFF. The CDR3 DNA is TGTGCCACCAGTGATCCGACGTCCGGGACTGAAGCTTTCTTT.

The chain is built from TRBV5-5 and TRBJ1-2; 8 nucleotides align to TRBD1. The CDR3 has 13 residues. V lost 5 bases and J lost 5; bases outside the gene matches: 5. Germline CDR1 is SGHKS and CDR2 is YYEKEE (reference sequence). The CDR3 coding sequence is TGTGCCAGCAGACGGACAGGGAGTTATGGCTACACCTTC. It codes for CASRRTGSYGYTF.

This chain uses TRBV30 with TRBJ2-6; possible D gene TRBD2, 6 bases. The CDR3 loop spans 15 amino acids. The V gene lost 6 bases and the J gene lost 4 bases, with 16 bases spanning the gap. The germline CDR1 and CDR2 sequences are GTSNPN and SVGIG (reference sequence). The CDR3, as DNA: TGTGCCTGCTCCCGGGGGTTCGTAGGGGCCAACGTCCTGACTTTC. Residues: CACSRGFVGANVLTF.

The chain links TRBV7-9 to TRBJ2-2; a weak D match, TRBD1 (5 bases). Trimming took off 0 bases at V and 6 bases at J, with 5 bases between the two ends. The CDR3 loop spans 13 amino acids. Germline V lookup: CDR1 SEHNR, CDR2 FQNEAQ (reference sequence). CDR3 loop: CASSLAGAGELFF. In DNA, the CDR3 is TGTGCCAGCAGCTTAGCAGGGGCCGGGGAGCTGTTTTTT.

The CDR3 is CASSIQGSYEQYF. CDR3 nucleotides: TGTGCCAGCAGCATACAGGGTTCCTACGAGCAGTACTTC. The genes are TRBV7-9 and TRBJ2-7; D is possibly TRBD1 (6 bases). CDR1 and CDR2 (germline): SEHNR, FQNEAQ (reference sequence). This CDR3 is built from 13 residues. The V and J ends lost 5 bases and 1 base respectively, with 9 bases between them.

The chain couples TRBV10-3 to TRBJ2-2, with TRBD1 identical over 11 bases. Germline V gene sequence: CDR1 ENHRY, CDR2 SYGVKD. The CDR3 is 15 amino acids. V shed 7 bases, J shed 4 bases, and the junction held 5 bases outside the gene matches. The CDR3 coding sequence is TGTGCCATCACCTCGGGACAGGGGGGCACCGGGGAGCTGTTTTTT. This codes for CAITSGQGGTGELFF.

This clone was picked up a small number of times. V and J are TRBV28 and TRBJ1-4; D remains unclear. V was trimmed by 5 bases and J by 2 bases, leaving 18 bases between them. The length of the CDR3 is 17 residues. Germline loops: CDR1 MDHEN, CDR2 SYDVKM. CDR3 nucleotides: TGTGCCAGCAGTGTAACTCTAGCCCGGGGTACTAATGAAAAACTGTTTTTT. Protein sequence: CASSVTLARGTNEKLFF.

This sequence joins TRBV18 and TRBJ1-1; D is unresolved. V was cut by 4 bases and J by 0 bases, with 9 bases left in between. From germline, CDR1 is KGHSH and CDR2 LQKENI. The CDR3 contains 14 residues. The CDR3 loop reads CASSLTDVNTEAFF. CDR3 nucleotides: TGTGCCAGCTCACTTACAGACGTGAACACTGAAGCTTTCTTT.

This chain links TRBV5-4 with TRBJ2-5, with D perhaps being TRBD1 or TRBD2 (6 bases each). V dropped 4 bases and J dropped 3 bases, with 13 bases sitting between them. Germline V gene sequence: CDR1 SGHNT, CDR2 YYREEE (reference sequence). The CDR3 runs 14 residues. The CDR3 here is CASSLGGGKETQYF. As DNA, the CDR3 is TGTGCCAGCAGCCTGGGGGGCGGGAAAGAGACCCAGTACTTC.

The chain uses TRBV5-1 and TRBJ2-4; D is undetermined. The CDR3 spans 18 residues. The V gene lost 0 bases and the J gene lost 1 base, with 17 bases spanning the gap. Germline V gives CDR1 SGHRS, CDR2 YFSETQ. The CDR3 sequence is CASSLGGPWVTAKNIQYF. CDR3 nucleotides: TGCGCCAGCAGCTTGGGAGGCCCCTGGGTAACGGCCAAAAACATTCAGTACTTC.

V is TRBV19 and J is TRBJ2-7, with D unresolved. The length of the CDR3 is 11 residues. Germline CDR1 is LNHDA and CDR2 is SQIVND (reference sequence). The V and J ends lost 3 bases and 6 bases respectively, with 6 bases between them. In DNA, the CDR3 is TGTGCCAGTAGTATCGGTTCCGAGCAGTACTTC. It encodes CASSIGSEQYF.

The V gene is TRBV6-2 or TRBV6-3, the J gene TRBJ1-6, with D possibly being TRBD1 (5 bases). The germline V gene encodes CDR1 MNHEY and CDR2 SVGEGT. V was clipped by 4 bases and J by 7 bases, with 14 bases between them. CDR3 length: 15 amino acids. CDR3 in DNA: TGTGCCAGCAGTTTCACCGGGACTCGGAATTCACCCCTCCACTTT. Its translation is CASSFTGTRNSPLHF.

This sequence joins TRBV13 and TRBJ1-5, with D possibly matching TRBD1 (5 bases). Germline-derived CDR1 and CDR2 are PRHDT and FYEKMQ (reference sequence). The CDR3 loop spans 15 amino acids. The germline V and J ends were trimmed by 0 bases and 0 bases, with 6 bases remaining between them. The CDR3, as DNA: TGTGCCAGCAGCTTAGGCAGGGATAGCAATCAGCCCCAGCATTTT. Translating gives CASSLGRDSNQPQHF.

The gene calls are TRBV13 and TRBJ2-7, with TRBD1 identical over 7 bases. The CDR3 runs 14 residues. V shed 6 bases and J 4 bases; nucleotides not matched to a gene: 9. The germline V gene encodes CDR1 PRHDT and CDR2 FYEKMQ (reference sequence). This chain's CDR3 is CASSSLGQPYEQYF. DNA of the CDR3: TGTGCCAGCAGTTCGTTGGGACAGCCTTACGAGCAGTACTTC.

This clone showed up just a few times. The chain employs TRBV15 and TRBJ1-6, with TRBD1 matching 7 bases. This CDR3 is 14 amino acids long. The germline gives CDR1 LNHNV, CDR2 YYDKDF (reference sequence). With V trimmed by 3 bases and J by 10 bases, 6 bases remained unmatched. The DNA of the CDR3 is TGTGCCACCAGCAGGACAGGGTGGGGATCACCCCTCCACTTT. Protein: CATSRTGWGSPLHF.

The genes are TRBV6-5 and TRBJ2-7, with a weak D call TRBD2 (6 bases). The CDR3 loop spans 12 amino acids. Germline V CDR1 and CDR2: MNHEY, SVGAGI. Trimming took 8 bases from V and 4 from J, leaving 12 bases between them. In DNA form, the CDR3 reads TGTGCCAGCTCCCCCGGGAGTTACGAGCAGTACTTC. Translation: CASSPGSYEQYF.